This T cell receptor (beta chain) was sequenced in a study of cytomegalovirus exposure and HLA in healthy donors. Study outcomes and limitations: Another analysis was done later, and it associated roughly 15,000 TCR beta sequences with HLA alleles at 0.05 false discovery rate. Researchers catalogued about 160 TCR beta chains as cytomegalovirus-associated.

CDR1 is SGHNT, CDR2 YYREEE, per germline (reference sequence). The CDR3 is 15 residues long. V was pared by 0 bases and J by 0 bases, with 0 bases of the junction left unmatched. Healthy bone marrow donors made up the donor group. Though nominally healthy at sampling, donors likely had unrecorded immune exposures. This clone was picked up one time. Its antigen is currently unknown. Other DNA sequences within the sample encode an identical CDR3. 13 Jbeta primers and 60 Vbeta primers were used for the PCR. Clones were read by immunoSEQ multiplex PCR, and TCRdb kept only the in-frame ones, dropping some. This sample has approximately 170,000 clones; 80% to 90% occur once, and the top ten carry around 2.6%.

The sample taken for sequencing was PBMCs. The chain joins TRBV5-4 to TRBJ2-3, with 8 bases aligning to TRBD2. This clonotype originated in a man aged 25-45 years in good health and CMV-seropositive. CDR3 DNA sequence: TGTGCCAGCAGCTTGGTAGCGGGGAGCACAGATACGCAGTATTTT. Amino acid sequence: CASSLVAGSTDTQYF.